This T cell receptor (beta chain) appears in the sequencing data of a study of blood T cell repertoires in COVID-19. Overall study: The United States, Italy and Spain provided the acute and convalescent COVID-19 samples.

In the original analysis: Nucleated cell counts were estimated from reference gene primer amplification. Profiled with immunoSEQ multiplex PCR; TCRdb holds only in-frame clones, not every one. The V and J calls and the clone size are those of that table, but D and trimming were determined from the DNA. The table shows some 250,000 clones, with roughly nine tenths occurring only once. With 2 bases removed from V and 4 bases from J, the gap between germline ends came to 18 bases. This CDR3 region has 18 residues. The germline V gene has CDR1 SGHTA and CDR2 FQGNSA. Individuals aged about 18 to 95 years were recruited from 24 US areas. Membership in each cohort depended on participant-reported clinical history.

The sequenced sample was PBMCs or T cells enriched from blood (not recorded which). This receptor was taken from a human donor in a cohort exposed to, infected with or recovered from COVID-19 (not recorded which). The donor label of this sample is uncertain. This sequence joins TRBV7-2 and TRBJ1-6, with D uncertain. In DNA form, the CDR3 reads TGTGCCAGCAGCTTAATGAAGGTGCCGGGGTTGTATAATTCACCCCTCCACTTT. Protein sequence: CASSLMKVPGLYNSPLHF.